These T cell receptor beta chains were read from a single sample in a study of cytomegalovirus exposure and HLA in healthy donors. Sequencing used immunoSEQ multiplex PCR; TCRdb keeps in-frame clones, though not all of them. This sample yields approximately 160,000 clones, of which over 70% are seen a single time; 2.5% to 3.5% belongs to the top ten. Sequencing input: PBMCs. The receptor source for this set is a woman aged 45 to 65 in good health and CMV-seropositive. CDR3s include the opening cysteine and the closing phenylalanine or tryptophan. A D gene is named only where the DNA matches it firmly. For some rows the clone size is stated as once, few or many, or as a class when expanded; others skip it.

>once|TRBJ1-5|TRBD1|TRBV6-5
CASRQTGSNQPQHF
TGTGCCAGCAGACAGACAGGGAGCAATCAGCCCCAGCATTTT
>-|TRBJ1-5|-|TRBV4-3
CASSQAPNPSGNQPQHF
TGCGCCAGCAGCCAAGCCCCGAACCCCTCGGGCAATCAGCCCCAGCATTTT
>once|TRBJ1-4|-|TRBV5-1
CASSLHGTGDSTNEKLFF
TGCGCCAGCAGCTTACACGGGACGGGGGATTCAACTAATGAAAAACTGTTTTTT
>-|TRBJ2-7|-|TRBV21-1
CASTPVGLALSAYEQYF
TGTGCCAGCACCCCCGTGGGACTAGCGCTTTCAGCCTACGAGCAGTACTTC
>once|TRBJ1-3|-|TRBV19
CASSIGPSGNTIYF
TGTGCTAGTAGTATCGGTCCCTCTGGAAACACCATATATTTT
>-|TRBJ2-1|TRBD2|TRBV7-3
CASSPRASGAMMHEQFF
TGTGCCAGCAGCCCTCGGGCTAGCGGAGCCATGATGCATGAGCAGTTCTTC
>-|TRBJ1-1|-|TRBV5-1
CASRVWQWNTEAFF
TGCGCCAGCAGGGTCTGGCAGTGGAACACTGAAGCTTTCTTT
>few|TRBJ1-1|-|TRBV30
CAWSETGVGAFF
TGTGCCTGGAGTGAGACGGGGGTTGGGGCTTTCTTT
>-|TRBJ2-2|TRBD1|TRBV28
CASRLQGAPGELFF
TGTGCCAGCAGGCTACAGGGGGCCCCCGGGGAGCTGTTTTTT
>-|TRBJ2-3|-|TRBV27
CASSSSGWTSTDTQYF
TGTGCCAGCAGTTCCTCAGGGTGGACGAGCACAGATACGCAGTATTTT
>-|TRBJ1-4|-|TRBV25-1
CASSDEGGLFF
TGTGCCAGCAGTGACGAGGGAGGCCTGTTTTTT
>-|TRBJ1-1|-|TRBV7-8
CASSLGPRTEMNTEAFF
TGTGCCAGCAGCTTAGGTCCCCGGACAGAGATGAACACTGAAGCTTTCTTT
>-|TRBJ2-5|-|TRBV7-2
CASSLSRADETQYF
TGTGCCAGCAGCTTAAGCAGGGCTGACGAGACCCAGTACTTC
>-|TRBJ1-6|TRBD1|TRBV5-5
CASSPPQGQSPLHF
TGTGCCAGCAGCCCCCCACAGGGGCAGTCACCCCTCCACTTT
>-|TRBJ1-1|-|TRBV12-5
CASGFRVRTEAFF
TGTGCTAGTGGTTTCAGGGTGCGCACTGAAGCTTTCTTT
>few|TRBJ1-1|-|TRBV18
CASSVRVQNTEAFF
TGTGCCAGCTCAGTCAGGGTTCAAAACACTGAAGCTTTCTTT
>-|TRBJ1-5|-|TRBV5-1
CASSLGQSNQPQHF
TGCGCCAGCAGCTTGGGGCAGAGCAATCAGCCCCAGCATTTT
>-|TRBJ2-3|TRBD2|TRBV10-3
CAISGLAATDTQYF
TGTGCCATCAGTGGACTAGCGGCCACAGATACGCAGTATTTT
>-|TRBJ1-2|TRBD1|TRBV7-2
CASSLAPATGTYGYTF
TGTGCCAGCAGCTTAGCTCCTGCGACAGGGACATATGGCTACACCTTC
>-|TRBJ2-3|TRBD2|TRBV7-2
CASSFGLAGDTQYF
TGTGCCAGCAGCTTTGGACTAGCGGGAGATACGCAGTATTTT
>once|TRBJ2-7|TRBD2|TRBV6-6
CASSTVTSGNYEQYF
TGTGCCAGCAGTACCGTGACTAGCGGGAACTACGAGCAGTACTTC
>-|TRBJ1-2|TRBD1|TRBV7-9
CASSLATGERGYTF
TGTGCCAGCAGCTTAGCCACAGGGGAACGCGGCTACACCTTC
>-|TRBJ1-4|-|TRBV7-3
CASSFSGTNEKLFF
TGTGCCAGCAGCTTCTCGGGAACTAATGAAAAACTGTTTTTT
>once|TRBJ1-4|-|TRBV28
CASSRKPGGEKLFF
TGTGCCAGCAGTCGGAAACCGGGGGGTGAAAAACTGTTTTTT
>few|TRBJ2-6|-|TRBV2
CASLPRGLPSGANVLTF
TGTGCCAGCCTGCCTAGGGGATTACCCTCTGGGGCCAACGTCCTGACTTTC
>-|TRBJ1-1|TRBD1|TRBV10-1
CASSRYQGGTEAFF
TGCGCCAGCAGTAGATACCAGGGGGGCACTGAAGCTTTCTTT
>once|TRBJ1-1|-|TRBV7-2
CASRPTGGNTEAFF
TGTGCCAGCAGGCCGACAGGCGGGAACACTGAAGCTTTCTTT
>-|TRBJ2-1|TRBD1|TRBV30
CAWVLARGRDEQFF
TGTGCCTGGGTCCTCGCCAGGGGGCGGGATGAGCAGTTCTTC
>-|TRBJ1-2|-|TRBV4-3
CASSQDRDRYGYTF
TGCGCCAGCAGCCAAGATCGCGACAGATATGGCTACACCTTC
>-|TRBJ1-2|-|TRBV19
CASSVQGNYCYTF
TGTGCCAGTAGTGTCCAGGGGAACTATTGCTACACCTTC
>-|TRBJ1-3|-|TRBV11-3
CASSLGPVTGSGNTIYF
TGTGCCAGCAGCTTAGGTCCGGTTACGGGCTCTGGAAACACCATATATTTT
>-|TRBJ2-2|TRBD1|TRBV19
CASSRADTGAGELFF
TGTGCCAGTAGTAGAGCTGATACAGGGGCCGGGGAGCTGTTTTTT
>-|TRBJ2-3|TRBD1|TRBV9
CASSVDGQGTDTQYF
TGTGCCAGCAGCGTAGACGGACAGGGCACAGATACGCAGTATTTT
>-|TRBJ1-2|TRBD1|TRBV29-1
CSVDQGANYGYTF
TGCAGCGTTGACCAGGGGGCTAACTATGGCTACACCTTC
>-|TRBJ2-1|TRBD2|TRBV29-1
CSVPGTSTRLSSYNEQFF
TGCAGCGTTCCCGGGACTAGCACCCGATTGAGCTCCTACAATGAGCAGTTCTTC
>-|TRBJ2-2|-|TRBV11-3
CASSDNPGAGSGELFF
TGTGCCAGCAGCGACAACCCCGGGGCGGGGAGCGGGGAGCTGTTTTTT
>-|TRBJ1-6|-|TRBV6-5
CASSYRGYNSPLHF
TGTGCCAGCAGTTACAGGGGATATAATTCACCCCTCCACTTT
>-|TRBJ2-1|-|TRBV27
CASRRRSDRNSYNEQFF
TGTGCCAGCAGAAGACGCTCCGACAGGAACAGCTACAATGAGCAGTTCTTC
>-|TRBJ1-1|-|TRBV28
CASTTWTEAFF
TGTGCCAGCACGACTTGGACTGAAGCTTTCTTT
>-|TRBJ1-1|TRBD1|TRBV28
CASSLLTGGDEAFF
TGTGCCAGCAGTTTATTGACAGGGGGCGATGAAGCTTTCTTT
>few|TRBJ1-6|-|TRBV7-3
CASSLAASSSYNSPLHF
TGTGCCAGCAGCTTAGCGGCCAGTAGCTCCTATAATTCACCCCTCCACTTT
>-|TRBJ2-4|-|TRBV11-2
CASSSSSFAKNIQYF
TGTGCCAGCAGCTCCTCTAGCTTTGCCAAAAACATTCAGTACTTC
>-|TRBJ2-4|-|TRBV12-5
CASGLGTGSKNIQYF
TGTGCTAGTGGTTTGGGAACAGGGTCCAAAAACATTCAGTACTTC
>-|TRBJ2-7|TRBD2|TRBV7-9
CASSLGGGRTSEQYF
TGTGCCAGCAGCTTAGGGGGCGGGAGGACTAGCGAGCAGTACTTC
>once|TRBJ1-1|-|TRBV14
CASSLINSGTEAFF
TGTGCCAGCAGCCTAATAAACAGCGGGACTGAAGCTTTCTTT
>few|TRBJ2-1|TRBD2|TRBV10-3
CAISSGLAGDEQFF
TGTGCCATCAGTTCGGGACTAGCGGGGGATGAGCAGTTCTTC
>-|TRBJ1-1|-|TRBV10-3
CAISGGSADTEAFF
TGTGCCATCAGTGGTGGTAGTGCGGACACTGAAGCTTTCTTT
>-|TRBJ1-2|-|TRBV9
CASSVASRGGLANGYTF
TGTGCCAGCAGCGTAGCCTCCCGGGGTGGCCTGGCAAATGGCTACACCTTC
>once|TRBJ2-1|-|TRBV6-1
CASRGGVISYNEQFF
TGTGCCAGCAGGGGGGGAGTCATCTCCTACAATGAGCAGTTCTTC
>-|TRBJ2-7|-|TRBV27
CASSLLGTLTYEQYF
TGTGCCAGCAGTTTACTCGGGACACTGACCTACGAGCAGTACTTC
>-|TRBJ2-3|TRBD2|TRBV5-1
CASSLRGTSGSTDTQYF
TGCGCCAGCAGCTTACGGGGGACTAGCGGGAGCACAGATACGCAGTATTTT
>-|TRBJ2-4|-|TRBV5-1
CASSPLAGSDIQYF
TGCGCCAGCAGCCCCCTCGCGGGTTCTGACATTCAGTACTTC
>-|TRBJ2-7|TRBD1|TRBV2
CASVEGTGYEQYF
TGTGCCAGCGTAGAGGGGACAGGCTACGAGCAGTACTTC
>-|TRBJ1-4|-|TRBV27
CASSVLGARVEKLFF
TGTGCCAGCAGCGTACTGGGGGCTAGGGTCGAAAAACTGTTTTTT
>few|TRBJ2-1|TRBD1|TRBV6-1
CASKRTGDDEQFF
TGTGCCAGCAAGAGAACAGGGGACGATGAGCAGTTCTTC
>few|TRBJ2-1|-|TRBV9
CASSVPPGEQFF
TGTGCCAGCAGCGTACCCCCGGGGGAGCAGTTCTTC
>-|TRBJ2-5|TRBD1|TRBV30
CAWSVKGQGQETQYF
TGTGCCTGGAGTGTGAAGGGACAGGGGCAAGAGACCCAGTACTTC
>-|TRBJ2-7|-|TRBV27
CASSFPRDTVYEQYF
TGTGCCAGCAGTTTCCCACGGGACACTGTGTACGAGCAGTACTTC
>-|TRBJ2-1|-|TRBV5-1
CASSSSGTSSYNEQFF
TGCGCCAGCAGCTCAAGCGGCACTAGCTCCTACAATGAGCAGTTCTTC